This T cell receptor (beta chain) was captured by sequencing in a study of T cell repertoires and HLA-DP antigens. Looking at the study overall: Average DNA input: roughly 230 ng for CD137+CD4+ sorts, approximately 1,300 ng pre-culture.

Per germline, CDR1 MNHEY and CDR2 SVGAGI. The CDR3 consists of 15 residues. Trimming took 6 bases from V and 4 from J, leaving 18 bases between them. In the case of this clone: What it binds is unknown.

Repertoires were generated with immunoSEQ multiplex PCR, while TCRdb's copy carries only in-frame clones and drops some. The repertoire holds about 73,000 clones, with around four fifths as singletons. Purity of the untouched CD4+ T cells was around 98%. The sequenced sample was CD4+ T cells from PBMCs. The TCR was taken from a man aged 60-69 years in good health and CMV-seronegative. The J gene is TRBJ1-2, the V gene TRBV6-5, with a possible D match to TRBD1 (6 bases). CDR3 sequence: CASRGTPGQTYGYTF. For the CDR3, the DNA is TGTGCCAGCAGAGGCACACCCGGACAGACCTATGGCTACACCTTC.